Presented here are 27 T cell receptor beta chains from one specimen sequenced in a study of T cell changes during pregnancy in multiple sclerosis. Generated by immunoSEQ multiplex PCR, the TCRdb table keeps only in-frame clones and is missing some. This table holds tens of thousands of clones, roughly 93% found once. The sample consisted of CD8+ T cells from peripheral blood mononuclear cells, taken after pregnancy. These receptor sequences come from a female donor with multiple sclerosis, enrolled in a pregnancy study.

The chain uses TRBV9 and TRBJ2-1; D is undetermined. The CDR3 is 14 amino acids. In germline, CDR1 is SGDLS, CDR2 YYNGEE. The germline V and J ends were trimmed by 0 bases and 8 bases, with 12 bases remaining between them. CDR3 nucleotides: TGTGCCAGCAGCGTAGAATGGAGTGCCGATGAGCAGTTCTTC. Translation: CASSVEWSADEQFF.

The chain carries TRBV2 and TRBJ1-4, with a possible D match to TRBD1 (5 bases). Germline-derived CDR1 and CDR2 are SNHLY and FYNNEI. V dropped 0 bases and J dropped 7 bases, with 15 bases sitting between them. This CDR3 has 16 amino acids. CDR3 sequence: CASSEAYQGKREKLFF. The CDR3 DNA follows: TGTGCCAGCAGTGAAGCATATCAGGGAAAACGTGAAAAACTGTTTTTT.

The chain joins TRBV9 to TRBJ2-7; possible D gene TRBD1, 6 bases. The CDR3 spans 14 residues. CDR1 and CDR2 from the germline V gene are SGDLS and YYNGEE. The V and J ends lost 0 bases and 1 base respectively, with 8 bases between them. The CDR3 nucleotides read TGTGCCAGCAGCGTAGCGCAGGGGTCCTACGAGCAGTACTTC. The encoded protein is CASSVAQGSYEQYF.

This clone was picked up one time. The V and J genes are TRBV27 and TRBJ2-1; no clear D. Germline lookup yields CDR1 MNHEY and CDR2 SMNVEV (reference sequence). CDR3 length: 13 residues. The ends were cut back, 2 bases at V and 5 bases at J, with 7 bases in the middle. The CDR3 reads CASSLSPNNEQFF. In DNA form, the CDR3 reads TGTGCCAGCAGTTTAAGCCCAAACAATGAGCAGTTCTTC.

The V and J genes are TRBV2 and TRBJ2-5; 7 bases are shared with TRBD1. With 7 bases clipped from V and 1 base from J, the junction kept 3 bases outside the gene matches. The length of the CDR3 is 13 residues. The germline gives CDR1 SNHLY, CDR2 FYNNEI. The CDR3: CASNTGVQETQYF. CDR3 DNA sequence: TGTGCCAGCAACACAGGGGTCCAAGAGACCCAGTACTTC.

The genes are TRBV25-1 and TRBJ1-2; TRBD1 matches at 9 bases. Germline V CDR1 and CDR2: MGHDK, SYGVNS. J was trimmed by 2 bases and V by 3 bases; bases with no gene match: 13. This CDR3 region has 18 residues. CDR3 DNA sequence: TGTGCCAGCAGTGAGGGCCCGAGACAGGGGGGCGCAAACTATGGCTACACCTTC. This encodes CASSEGPRQGGANYGYTF.

The CDR3 DNA is TGTGCCATCAGTGAGGCGGCGGGGGGATACGAGCAGTACTTC. As protein: CAISEAAGGYEQYF. V is TRBV10-3 and J is TRBJ2-7, with 8 bases lining up with TRBD2. CDR1 and CDR2 (germline): ENHRY, SYGVKD. The CDR3 has 14 residues. V was clipped by 2 bases and J by 4 bases; unmatched bases: 4.

The V gene is TRBV13, the J gene TRBJ2-1, with 7 positions matching TRBD2. Losses at the gene ends were 1 base for V and 10 bases for J; bases not matched to a gene: 4. This CDR3 is built from 13 residues. From germline, CDR1 is PRHDT and CDR2 FYEKMQ (reference sequence). For the CDR3, the DNA is TGTGCCAGCAGCTTAGAGCGGGGTAGCGAGCAGTTCTTC. This encodes CASSLERGSEQFF.

The chain couples TRBV5-4 to TRBJ2-7; D is possibly TRBD2 (6 bases). V dropped 0 bases and J dropped 5 bases, with 12 bases sitting between them. CDR3 length equals 14 residues. The germline V gene encodes CDR1 SGHNT and CDR2 YYREEE (reference sequence). The chain's CDR3 is CASSLAGVRNEQYF. The CDR3 coding sequence is TGTGCCAGCAGCTTGGCGGGGGTGCGAAACGAGCAGTACTTC. The complete variable domain, with remaining parts taken from reference TRBV5-4 and TRBJ2-7, reads ETGVTQSPTHLIKTRGQQVTLRCSSQSGHNTVSWYQQALGQGPQFIFQYYREEENGRGNFPPRFSGLQFPNYSSELNVNALELDDSALYLCASSLAGVRNEQYFGPGTRLTVT.

V usage is TRBV29-1 and J usage is TRBJ1-1; 11 bases line up with TRBD1. The CDR3 covers 15 residues. V lost 4 bases and J lost 0; bases outside the gene matches: 4. Germline assignment: CDR1 SQVTM and CDR2 ANQGSEA. CDR3 DNA sequence: TGCAGCGTTGCGGGACAGGGGGGGCTGAACACTGAAGCTTTCTTT. This encodes CSVAGQGGLNTEAFF.

The rearrangement uses TRBV9 and TRBJ2-1; D might be TRBD1 (6 bases). CDR1 is SGDLS and CDR2 is YYNGEE in the germline V gene. The V gene lost 0 bases and the J gene lost 2 bases, with 9 bases spanning the gap. CDR3 size: 15 residues. The CDR3 region has the DNA TGTGCCAGCAGCGTAGGAGGGGGTCCCTACAATGAGCAGTTCTTC. Its translation is CASSVGGGPYNEQFF.

The genes are TRBV29-1 and TRBJ1-2, with D possibly TRBD1 on 5 matching bases. The CDR3 is 16 amino acids. V lost 3 bases and J lost 2, with 19 bases in between. Germline loops: CDR1 SQVTM, CDR2 ANQGSEA. DNA of the CDR3: TGCAGCGTTGAGGGTTGGCCCGACAGCCTCAACTATGGCTACACCTTC. Translating it yields CSVEGWPDSLNYGYTF.

This chain connects TRBV12-5 to TRBJ2-2; D is possibly TRBD2 (6 bases). The CDR3 has 15 residues. Germline loops: CDR1 LGHNT, CDR2 FRNRAP. V gave up 1 base and J gave up 6 bases, with 12 bases separating them. The CDR3 nucleotides read TGTGCTAGTGGTTTGGGCCACTGGGACTCCGGGGAGCTGTTTTTT. Translating it yields CASGLGHWDSGELFF.

V gene TRBV5-4 combines with J gene TRBJ1-6, with D possibly being TRBD1 (6 bases). The germline V and J ends were trimmed by 5 bases and 10 bases, with 16 bases remaining between them. The germline CDR1 and CDR2 sequences are SGHNT and YYREEE (reference sequence). The CDR3 loop spans 14 amino acids. As DNA, the CDR3 is TGTGCCAGCAGGGAGACAGGAGCCAACTCACCCCTCCACTTT. Its protein product is CASRETGANSPLHF. Together with reference TRBV5-4 and TRBJ1-6, the CDR3 gives the full variable domain: ETGVTQSPTHLIKTRGQQVTLRCSSQSGHNTVSWYQQALGQGPQFIFQYYREEENGRGNFPPRFSGLQFPNYSSELNVNALELDDSALYLCASRETGANSPLHFGNGTRLTVT.

This clone has a single count. This chain uses TRBV5-5 with TRBJ2-7; the match to TRBD1 covers 7 bases. The CDR3 totals 14 residues. Germline CDR1 and CDR2: SGHKS and YYEKEE (reference sequence). J was trimmed by 3 bases and V by 4 bases; bases with no gene match: 7. CDR3 in DNA: TGTGCCAGCAGCCATGGGACAGCCGACTACGAGCAGTACTTC. It yields the protein CASSHGTADYEQYF.

The chain employs TRBV6-6 and TRBJ1-1; 9 bases match TRBD1. Germline CDR1 MNHNY, CDR2 SVGAGI (reference sequence). V lost 7 bases to trimming and J lost 1 base; unmatched junction nucleotides: 10. The CDR3 runs to 16 residues. CDR3 region: CASIYSRDRENTEAFF. In DNA form, the CDR3 reads TGTGCCAGCATCTACTCAAGGGACAGGGAGAACACTGAAGCTTTCTTT.

The chain carries TRBV30 and TRBJ1-5; 9 bases map to TRBD1. CDR3 length: 14 amino acids. V lost 5 bases and J lost 0; bases outside the gene matches: 2. Germline CDR1 reads GTSNPN; CDR2 reads SVGIG (reference sequence). The CDR3 DNA follows: TGTGCCTGGTGGACAGGGGTTAGCAATCAGCCCCAGCATTTT. Protein sequence: CAWWTGVSNQPQHF.

This clone turned up a few times. This chain connects TRBV27 to TRBJ2-7; 11 bases are a match to TRBD1. CDR1 MNHEY and CDR2 SMNVEV come from the germline V gene (reference sequence). The CDR3 spans 13 residues. V shed 4 bases and J 7 bases; nucleotides not matched to a gene: 3. CDR3 DNA: TGTGCCAGCAGTTGGACAGGGGGCGGGGAGCAGTACTTC. As protein: CASSWTGGGEQYF.

The genes are TRBV6-6 and TRBJ1-1; D is perhaps TRBD1 (5 bases). V was pared by 0 bases and J by 3 bases, with 14 bases between. Per germline, CDR1 MNHNY and CDR2 SVGAGI (reference sequence). The CDR3 is made up of 16 amino acids. The CDR3 is CASSYSPRGLDTEAFF. CDR3 coding DNA: TGTGCCAGCAGTTACTCCCCCCGGGGGTTGGACACTGAAGCTTTCTTT.

V usage is TRBV7-9 and J usage is TRBJ2-1, with 12 nucleotides matching TRBD2. CDR3 size: 19 residues. Germline CDR1 reads SEHNR; CDR2 reads FQNEAQ (reference sequence). The junction had 14 bases not matched to a gene; V was cut back by 5 bases and J by 3 bases. The chain's CDR3 is CASSSGASGRAKNYNEQFF. CDR3 sequence (DNA): TGTGCCAGCAGCAGTGGGGCTAGCGGGAGGGCCAAAAACTACAATGAGCAGTTCTTC.

The chain employs TRBV6-5 and TRBJ2-1; possibly TRBD2 for D (6 bases). There are 13 residues in the CDR3. V dropped 5 bases and J dropped 7 bases, with 12 bases sitting between them. Germline assignment: CDR1 MNHEY and CDR2 SVGAGI. This CDR3 reads CASSRLGVNEQFF. DNA for the CDR3: TGTGCCAGCAGTCGACTAGGGGTAAATGAGCAGTTCTTC.

V and J are TRBV30 and TRBJ2-1, with D possibly TRBD2 on 6 matching bases. This CDR3 is 14 amino acids long. CDR1 and CDR2 (germline): GTSNPN, SVGIG (reference sequence). The V gene lost 2 bases and the J gene lost 3 bases, with 11 bases spanning the gap. DNA for the CDR3: TGTGCCTGGAGTTGGGCGGGAAACTACAATGAGCAGTTCTTC. Protein: CAWSWAGNYNEQFF. Drawing the rest from reference TRBV30 and TRBJ2-1, the complete variable domain is SQTIHQWPATLVQPVGSPLSLECTVEGTSNPNLYWYRQAAGRGLQLLFYSVGIGQISSEVPQNLSASRPQDRQFILSSKKLLLSDSGFYLCAWSWAGNYNEQFFGPGTRLTVL.

The genes are TRBV7-9 and TRBJ1-1; TRBD1 matches 11 bases. V lost 4 bases, J lost 3 bases, and 1 base stayed unmatched. The CDR3 runs 14 residues. CDR1 is SEHNR and CDR2 is FQNEAQ in the germline V gene (reference sequence). The CDR3 bases are TGTGCCAGCAGCTGGGGACAGGGGGACACTGAAGCTTTCTTT. It specifies CASSWGQGDTEAFF. Full variable domain (missing parts from reference TRBV7-9 and TRBJ1-1): DTGVSQNPRHKITKRGQNVTFRCDPISEHNRLYWYRQTLGQGPEFLTYFQNEAQLEKSRLLSDRFSAERPKGSFSTLEIQRTEQGDSAMYLCASSWGQGDTEAFFGQGTRLTVV.

The V call is TRBV4-3, the J call TRBJ1-1; no definite D call. Germline V gives CDR1 LGHNA, CDR2 YSLEER. The length of the CDR3 is 13 residues. Trimming shortened V by 1 base and J by 5 bases, and 8 bases separated the two germline ends. The DNA of the CDR3 is TGCGCCAGCAGCCAAGTCCGCGCAACTGAAGCTTTCTTT. This encodes CASSQVRATEAFF.

This chain uses TRBV28 with TRBJ2-6, with 9 bases lining up with TRBD1. Germline CDR1 reads MDHEN; CDR2 reads SYDVKM. Unmatched junction bases numbered 15, after V lost 6 bases and J lost 3 bases. The CDR3 extends over 19 amino acids. The CDR3 region has the DNA TGTGCCAGCAGACGGACGCCGGGACAGGGAGCGGGTGGGGCCAACGTCCTGACTTTC. Amino acids: CASRRTPGQGAGGANVLTF.

This clone was recorded only once. The V call is TRBV4-2, the J call TRBJ2-3; 9 bases agree with TRBD1. V gave up 1 base and J gave up 2 bases; unmatched junction bases: 7. Germline assignment: CDR1 LGHNA and CDR2 YNFKEQ. The CDR3 is 17 residues long. CDR3 DNA sequence: TGTGCCAGCAGCCAAGGGGGGACAGGGCATTTCACAGATACGCAGTATTTT. As protein: CASSQGGTGHFTDTQYF.

The J gene is TRBJ2-7, the V gene TRBV6-1; no definite D call. Germline V gene sequence: CDR1 MNHNS, CDR2 SASEGT. V was trimmed by 0 bases and J by 3 bases, leaving 3 bases between them. CDR3 length equals 12 residues. This CDR3 reads CASSEANYEQYF. CDR3 in DNA: TGTGCCAGCAGTGAAGCTAACTACGAGCAGTACTTC.